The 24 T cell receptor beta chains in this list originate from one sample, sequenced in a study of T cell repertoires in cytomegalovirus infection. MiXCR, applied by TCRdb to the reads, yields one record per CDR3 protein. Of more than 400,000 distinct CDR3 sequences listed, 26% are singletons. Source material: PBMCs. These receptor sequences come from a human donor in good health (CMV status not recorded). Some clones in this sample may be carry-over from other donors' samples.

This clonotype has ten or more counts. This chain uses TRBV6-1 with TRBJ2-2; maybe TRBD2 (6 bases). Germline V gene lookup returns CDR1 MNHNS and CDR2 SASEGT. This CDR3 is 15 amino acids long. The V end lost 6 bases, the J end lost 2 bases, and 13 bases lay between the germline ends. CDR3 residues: CASSVAGTNTGELFF. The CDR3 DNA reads TGTGCCAGCAGCGTCGCGGGGACTAACACCGGGGAGCTGTTTTTT.

The chain's CDR3 is CATAEGSEKLFF. CDR3 nucleotide sequence: TGTGCCACCGCCGAGGGGAGTGAAAAACTGTTTTTT. V and J are TRBV12-3 or TRBV12-4 and TRBJ1-4, with D tentatively TRBD1 (5 bases). The CDR3 runs to 12 residues. V shed 10 bases and J shed 7 bases, with 13 bases lying between them.

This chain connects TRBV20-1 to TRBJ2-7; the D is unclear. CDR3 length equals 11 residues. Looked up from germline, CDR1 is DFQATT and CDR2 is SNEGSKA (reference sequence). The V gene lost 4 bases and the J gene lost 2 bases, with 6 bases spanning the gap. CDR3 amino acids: CSAKEAYEQYF. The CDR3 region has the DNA TGCAGTGCTAAAGAGGCCTACGAGCAGTACTTC.

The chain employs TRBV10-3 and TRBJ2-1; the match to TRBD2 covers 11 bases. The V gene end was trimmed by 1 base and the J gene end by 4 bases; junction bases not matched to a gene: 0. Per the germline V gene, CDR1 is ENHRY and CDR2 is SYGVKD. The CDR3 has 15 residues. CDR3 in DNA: TGTGCCATCAGTGAGTTAGCGGGAGGGTACAATGAGCAGTTCTTC. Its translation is CAISELAGGYNEQFF.

The CDR3 protein is CASSSSSGRPTDTQYF. Written as DNA, the CDR3 is TGTGCCAGCAGTTCCTCTAGCGGGAGGCCCACAGATACGCAGTATTTT. The V and J genes are TRBV27 and TRBJ2-3; 11 bases are shared with TRBD2. This CDR3 is 16 amino acids long. The V gene end was trimmed by 4 bases and the J gene end by 2 bases; junction bases not matched to a gene: 5. Germline CDR1 is MNHEY and CDR2 is SMNVEV (reference sequence).

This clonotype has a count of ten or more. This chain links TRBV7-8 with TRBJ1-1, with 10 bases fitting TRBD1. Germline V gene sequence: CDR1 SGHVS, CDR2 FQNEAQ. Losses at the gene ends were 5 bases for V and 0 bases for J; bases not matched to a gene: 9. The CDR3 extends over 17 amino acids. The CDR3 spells CASSRGLGQGLNTEAFF. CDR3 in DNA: TGTGCCAGCAGCCGGGGGTTGGGACAGGGGTTGAACACTGAAGCTTTCTTT. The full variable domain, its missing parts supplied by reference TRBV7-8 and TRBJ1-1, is GAGVSQSPRYKVAKRGQDVALRCDPISGHVSLFWYQQALGQGPEFLTYFQNEAQLDKSGLPSDRFFAERPEGSVSTLKIQRTQQEDSAVYLCASSRGLGQGLNTEAFFGQGTRLTVV.

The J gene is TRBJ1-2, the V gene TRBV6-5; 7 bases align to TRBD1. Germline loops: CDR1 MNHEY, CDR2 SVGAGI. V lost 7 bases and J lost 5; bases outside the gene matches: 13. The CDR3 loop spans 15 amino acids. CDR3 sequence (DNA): TGTGCCAGCATTCCTACGACAGGGTCACCATATGGCTACACCTTC. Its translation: CASIPTTGSPYGYTF.

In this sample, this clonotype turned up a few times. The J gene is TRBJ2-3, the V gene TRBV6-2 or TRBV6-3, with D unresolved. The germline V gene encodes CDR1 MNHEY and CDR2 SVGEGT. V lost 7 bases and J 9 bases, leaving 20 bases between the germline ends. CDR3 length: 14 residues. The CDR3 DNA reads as TGTGCCAGCATCCCCTCCGCCTCGCCCGGAACGCAGTATTTT. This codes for CASIPSASPGTQYF.

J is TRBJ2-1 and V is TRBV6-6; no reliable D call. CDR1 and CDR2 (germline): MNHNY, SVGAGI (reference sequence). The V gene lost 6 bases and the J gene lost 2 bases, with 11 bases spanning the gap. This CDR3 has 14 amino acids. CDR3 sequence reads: CASSPLGTYNEQFF. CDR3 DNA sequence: TGTGCCAGCAGCCCCCTGGGGACCTACAATGAGCAGTTCTTC.

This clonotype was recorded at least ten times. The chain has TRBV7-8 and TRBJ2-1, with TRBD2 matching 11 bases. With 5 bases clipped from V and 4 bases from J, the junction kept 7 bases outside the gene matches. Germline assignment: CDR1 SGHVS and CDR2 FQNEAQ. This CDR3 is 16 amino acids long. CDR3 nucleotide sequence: TGTGCCAGCAGCCCCATCCGACTAGCGGGATACAATGAGCAGTTCTTC. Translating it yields CASSPIRLAGYNEQFF.

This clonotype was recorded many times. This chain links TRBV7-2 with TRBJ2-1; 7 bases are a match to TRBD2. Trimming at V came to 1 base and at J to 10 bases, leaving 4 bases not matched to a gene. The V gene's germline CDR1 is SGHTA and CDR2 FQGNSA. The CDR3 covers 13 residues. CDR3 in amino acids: CASSLVQAGEQFF. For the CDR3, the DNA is TGTGCCAGCAGCTTAGTTCAAGCGGGGGAGCAGTTCTTC. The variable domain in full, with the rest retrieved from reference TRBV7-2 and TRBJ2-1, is GAGVSQSPSNKVTEKGKDVELRCDPISGHTALYWYRQSLGQGLEFLIYFQGNSAPDKSGLPSDRFSAERTGGSVSTLTIQRTQQEDSAVYLCASSLVQAGEQFFGPGTRLTVL.

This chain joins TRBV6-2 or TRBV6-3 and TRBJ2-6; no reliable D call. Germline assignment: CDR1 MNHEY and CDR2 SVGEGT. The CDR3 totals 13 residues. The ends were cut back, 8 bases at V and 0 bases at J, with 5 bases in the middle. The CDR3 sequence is CASLGSGANVLTF. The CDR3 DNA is TGTGCCAGCCTCGGCTCTGGGGCCAACGTCCTGACTTTC.

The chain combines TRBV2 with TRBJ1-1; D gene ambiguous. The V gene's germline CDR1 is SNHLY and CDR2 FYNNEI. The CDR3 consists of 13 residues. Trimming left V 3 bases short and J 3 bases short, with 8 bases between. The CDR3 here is CASSDNRYTEAFF. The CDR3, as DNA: TGTGCCAGCAGTGACAACAGATACACTGAAGCTTTCTTT.

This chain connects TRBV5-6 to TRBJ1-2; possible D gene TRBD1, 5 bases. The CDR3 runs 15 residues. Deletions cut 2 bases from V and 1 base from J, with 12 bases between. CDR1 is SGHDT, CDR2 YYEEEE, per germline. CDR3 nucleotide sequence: TGTGCCAGCAGCTTATACAGGTTACTTAACTATGGCTACACCTTC. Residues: CASSLYRLLNYGYTF.

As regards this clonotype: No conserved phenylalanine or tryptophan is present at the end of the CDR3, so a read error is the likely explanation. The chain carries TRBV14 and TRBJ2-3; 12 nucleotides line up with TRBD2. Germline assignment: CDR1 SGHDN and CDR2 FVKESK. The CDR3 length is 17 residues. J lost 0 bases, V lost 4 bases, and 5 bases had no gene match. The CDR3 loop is CASSRWTSGDSTDTQYL. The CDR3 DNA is TGTGCCAGCAGCCGCTGGACTAGCGGGGATAGCACAGATACGCAGTATCTT.

CDR3 nucleotide sequence: TGTGCCAGCAGTTACTCGATTACTAGCGGAAACACCGGGGAGCTGTTTTTT. Translating it yields CASSYSITSGNTGELFF. V gene TRBV6-5 combines with J gene TRBJ2-2; 8 bases fit TRBD2. Germline assignment: CDR1 MNHEY and CDR2 SVGAGI. The V segment lost 0 bases and the J segment 2 bases; nucleotides outside the gene matches: 5. The CDR3 runs 17 residues.

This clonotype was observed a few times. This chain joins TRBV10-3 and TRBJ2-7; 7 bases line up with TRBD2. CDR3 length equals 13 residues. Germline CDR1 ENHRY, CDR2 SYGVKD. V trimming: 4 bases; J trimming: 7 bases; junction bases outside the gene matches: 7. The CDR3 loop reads CAISGGEGREQYF. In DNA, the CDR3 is TGTGCCATCAGTGGCGGGGAGGGCCGGGAGCAGTACTTC.

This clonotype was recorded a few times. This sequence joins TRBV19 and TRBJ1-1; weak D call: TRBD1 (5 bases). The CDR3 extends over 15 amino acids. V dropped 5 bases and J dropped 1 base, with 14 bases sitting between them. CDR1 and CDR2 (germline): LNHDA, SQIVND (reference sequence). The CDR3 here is CASSSATTGNTEAFF. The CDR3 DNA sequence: TGTGCCAGTAGTTCCGCCACAACAGGGAACACTGAAGCTTTCTTT.

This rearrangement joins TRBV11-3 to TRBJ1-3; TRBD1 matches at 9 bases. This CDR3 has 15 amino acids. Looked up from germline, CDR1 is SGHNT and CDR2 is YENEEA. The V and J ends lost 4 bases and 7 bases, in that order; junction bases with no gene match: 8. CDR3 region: CASSYGTGPGNTIYF. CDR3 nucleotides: TGTGCCAGCAGCTACGGGACAGGGCCCGGGAACACCATATATTTT. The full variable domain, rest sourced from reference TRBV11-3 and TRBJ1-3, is EAGVVQSPRYKIIEKKQPVAFWCNPISGHNTLYWYLQNLGQGPELLIRYENEEAVDDSQLPKDRFSAERLKGVDSTLKIQPAELGDSAVYLCASSYGTGPGNTIYFGEGSWLTVV.

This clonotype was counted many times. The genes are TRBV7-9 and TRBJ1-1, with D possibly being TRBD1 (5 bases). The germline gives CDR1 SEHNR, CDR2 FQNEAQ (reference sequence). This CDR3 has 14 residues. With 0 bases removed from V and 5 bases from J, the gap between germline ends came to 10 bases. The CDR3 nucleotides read TGTGCCAGCAGCTTAGCGTCGGGGGGGACTGAAGCTTTCTTT. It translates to CASSLASGGTEAFF.

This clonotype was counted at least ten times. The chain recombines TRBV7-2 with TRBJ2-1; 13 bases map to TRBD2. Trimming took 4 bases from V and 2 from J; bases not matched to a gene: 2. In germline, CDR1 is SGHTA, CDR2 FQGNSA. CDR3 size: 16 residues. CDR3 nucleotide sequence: TGTGCCAGCAGCTCAGGACTAGCGGGGGCCTACAATGAGCAGTTCTTC. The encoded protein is CASSSGLAGAYNEQFF.

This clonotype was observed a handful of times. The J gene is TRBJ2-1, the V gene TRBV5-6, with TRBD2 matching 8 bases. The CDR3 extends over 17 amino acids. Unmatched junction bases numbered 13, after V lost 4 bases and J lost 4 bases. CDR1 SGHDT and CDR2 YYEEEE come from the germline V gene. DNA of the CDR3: TGTGCCAGCAGCGTGCCTCGGGGGGCGGGAGGTTACAATGAGCAGTTCTTC. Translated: CASSVPRGAGGYNEQFF.

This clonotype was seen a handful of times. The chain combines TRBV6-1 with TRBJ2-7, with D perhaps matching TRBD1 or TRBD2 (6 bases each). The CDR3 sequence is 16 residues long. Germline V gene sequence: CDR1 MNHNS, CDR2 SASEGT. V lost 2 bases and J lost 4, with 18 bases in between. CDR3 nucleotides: TGTGCCAGCAGTGAAAGGGGGGTCCGCGATGTGTACGAGCAGTACTTC. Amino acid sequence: CASSERGVRDVYEQYF.

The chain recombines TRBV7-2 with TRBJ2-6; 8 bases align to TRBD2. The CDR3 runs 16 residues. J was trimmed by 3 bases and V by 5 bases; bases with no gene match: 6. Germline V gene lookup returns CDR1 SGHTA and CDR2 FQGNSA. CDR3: CASSTGTSSGANVLTF. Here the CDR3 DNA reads TGTGCCAGCAGCACCGGGACTAGTAGTGGGGCCAACGTCCTGACTTTC.